What follows are 17 T cell receptor beta chains derived from one specimen sequenced in a study of T cells in Graves' hyperthyroidism and ophthalmopathy. It was RNA transcripts that yielded the amplified TCR beta CDR3 regions. The HTBI primer set drove a first-round RT-PCR of the TCR CDR3. TCRdb redid the calling of the multiplex PCR reads with MiXCR, one entry per CDR3 protein. The top ten hold 34% of the sample, which has about 640,000 distinct CDR3 sequences, under 25% seen once. The sample taken for sequencing was blood. The receptors derive from a young man with Graves' ophthalmopathy.

This clonotype was seen a handful of times. The chain combines TRBV7-8 with TRBJ2-3; D is unclear. The CDR3 spans 16 residues. The germline gives CDR1 SGHVS, CDR2 FQNEAQ. Deletions cut 4 bases from V and 5 bases from J, with 19 bases between. The CDR3 region is CASSSAPPGELDTQYF. CDR3 nucleotides: TGTGCCAGCAGCTCCGCACCCCCTGGAGAATTAGATACGCAGTATTTT.

This clonotype has at least ten counts. The chain joins TRBV27 to TRBJ1-4; a weak D match, TRBD1 (5 bases). The germline V and J ends were trimmed by 6 bases and 0 bases, with 17 bases remaining between them. The CDR3 is 17 amino acids. CDR1 is MNHEY and CDR2 is SMNVEV in the germline V gene (reference sequence). CDR3 nucleotide sequence: TGTGCCAGCAGACCGGGACGGCCCTTTGCAACTAATGAAAAACTGTTTTTT. Residues: CASRPGRPFATNEKLFF.

This rearrangement joins TRBV3-1 to TRBJ1-1; tentative D call: TRBD1 (5 bases). V was clipped by 6 bases and J by 1 base, with 9 bases between them. The CDR3 has 13 residues. The germline gives CDR1 LGHDT, CDR2 YNNKEL (reference sequence). This chain's CDR3 is CASRRQSNTEAFF. CDR3 nucleotides: TGTGCCAGCAGGAGACAGTCGAACACTGAAGCTTTCTTT. The full variable domain, completed using reference TRBV3-1 and TRBJ1-1, is DTAVSQTPKYLVTQMGNDKSIKCEQNLGHDTMYWYKQDSKKFLKIMFSYNNKELIINETVPNRFSPKSPDKAHLNLHINSLELGDSAVYFCASRRQSNTEAFFGQGTRLTVV.

This clonotype showed up just a few times. The rearrangement joins TRBV6-1 to TRBJ2-2; 9 bases match TRBD1. CDR3 length: 15 amino acids. J was trimmed by 7 bases and V by 5 bases; bases with no gene match: 8. The germline CDR1 and CDR2 sequences are MNHNS and SASEGT. The CDR3 coding sequence is TGTGCCAGCAGTAAGGGACAGGGTTCAGTCGGGGAGCTGTTTTTT. Amino acids: CASSKGQGSVGELFF.

This clonotype has a count of ten or more. The genes are TRBV6-6 and TRBJ2-3, with D unclear. The germline V gene encodes CDR1 MNHNY and CDR2 SVGAGI (reference sequence). This CDR3 has 13 residues. Trimming shortened V by 2 bases and J by 6 bases, and 9 bases separated the two germline ends. In DNA form, the CDR3 reads TGTGCCAGCAGTTACGGCGAGCTGGATACGCAGTATTTT. It specifies CASSYGELDTQYF.

This clonotype appeared a few times. This sequence joins TRBV2 and TRBJ1-2; TRBD1 might be the D (6 bases). The germline V gene encodes CDR1 SNHLY and CDR2 FYNNEI. V was shortened by 2 bases and J by 4 bases, with 11 bases between the two germline ends. This CDR3 region has 14 residues. The CDR3 spells CASSELGATYGYTF. DNA of the CDR3: TGTGCCAGCAGTGAATTGGGGGCGACCTATGGCTACACCTTC.

This clonotype appeared a few times. The V and J genes are TRBV30 and TRBJ2-3; TRBD2 matches 10 bases. Germline V gene sequence: CDR1 GTSNPN, CDR2 SVGIG (reference sequence). Unmatched junction bases numbered 3, after V lost 2 bases and J lost 1 base. CDR3 length equals 15 residues. CDR3 loop: CAWSPGTSGTDTQYF. The CDR3 DNA is TGTGCCTGGAGTCCTGGGACTAGCGGCACAGATACGCAGTATTTT.

This rearrangement joins TRBV18 to TRBJ2-1; D perhaps matches TRBD2 (6 bases). V was shortened by 3 bases and J by 2 bases, with 11 bases between the two germline ends. The CDR3 runs to 15 residues. Germline loops: CDR1 KGHSH, CDR2 LQKENI. The CDR3 sequence: CASSPGRGTYNEQFF. DNA of the CDR3: TGTGCCAGCTCACCTGGGCGGGGAACCTACAATGAGCAGTTCTTC.

This clonotype appeared many times. The J gene is TRBJ2-7, the V gene TRBV3-1; D uncertain. V lost 4 bases and J lost 1, with 14 bases in between. CDR1 and CDR2 from the germline V gene are LGHDT and YNNKEL (reference sequence). This CDR3 is 15 amino acids long. CDR3 coding DNA: TGTGCCAGCAGCCCAGTAGGGCGACCTTCCTACGAGCAGTACTTC. Protein: CASSPVGRPSYEQYF.

This clonotype was detected many times. The chain couples TRBV11-2 to TRBJ1-1; a possible D gene is TRBD1 (6 bases). This CDR3 has 17 amino acids. Germline V lookup: CDR1 SGHAT, CDR2 FQNNGV. V shed 7 bases and J shed 5 bases, with 26 bases lying between them. CDR3 region: CASIPGGGGARETEAFF. The DNA of the CDR3 is TGTGCCAGCATCCCGGGGGGTGGGGGGGCACGTGAGACTGAAGCTTTCTTT.

This clonotype was picked up many times. At one end, the junction sequence differs from germline, possibly due to a read error. The chain is built from TRBV5-1 and TRBJ2-2; TRBD2 matches at 11 bases. There are 16 residues in the CDR3. The V gene's germline CDR1 is SGHRS and CDR2 YFSETQ. Here the CDR3 reads CASSLGLAGNTGELFF. The CDR3 coding sequence is TGTGCCAGCAGCTTAGGACTAGCGGGCAACACCGGGGAGCTGTTTTTT.

A few counts support this clonotype. This could be a read error, since a much larger clone is one nucleotide away. The rearrangement links TRBV11-2 to TRBJ2-5, with D perhaps being TRBD1 or TRBD2 (5 bases each). Trimming removed 5 bases from V and 2 bases from J, with 9 bases in between. CDR1 SGHAT and CDR2 FQNNGV come from the germline V gene. The CDR3 extends over 13 amino acids. Here the CDR3 reads CASSRGRQETQYF. The CDR3 DNA reads as TGTGCCAGCAGCCGGGGACGGCAAGAGACCCAGTACTTC. Full variable domain (rest looked up from reference TRBV11-2 and TRBJ2-5): EAGVAQSPRYKIIEKRQSVAFWCNPISGHATLYWYQQILGQGPKLLIQFQNNGVVDDSQLPKDRFSAERLKGVDSTLKIQPAKLEDSAVYLCASSRGRQETQYFGPGTRLLVL.

The rearrangement links TRBV6-2 or TRBV6-3 to TRBJ2-3, with 8 bases matching TRBD2. V was pared by 10 bases and J by 5 bases, with 8 bases of the junction left unmatched. The CDR3 is made up of 13 amino acids. Germline V gene data show CDR1 as MNHEY and CDR2 as SVGEGT. Written as DNA, the CDR3 is TGTGCCACGGGGAGGGCGGGGGGAGATACGCAGTATTTT. The encoded protein is CATGRAGGDTQYF.

The chain employs TRBV19 and TRBJ2-1; 11 bases agree with TRBD1. This CDR3 spans 17 amino acids. With 3 bases clipped from V and 1 base from J, the junction kept 5 bases outside the gene matches. CDR1 and CDR2 (germline): LNHDA, SQIVND (reference sequence). DNA of the CDR3: TGTGCCAGTAGTATTGGGACAGGGGGGTCGTCCTACAATGAGCAGTTCTTC. Translated, it gives CASSIGTGGSSYNEQFF. Looking up the rest from reference TRBV19 and TRBJ2-1 gives the full variable domain: DGGITQSPKYLFRKEGQNVTLSCEQNLNHDAMYWYRQDPGQGLRLIYYSQIVNDFQKGDIAEGYSVSREKKESFPLTVTSAQKNPTAFYLCASSIGTGGSSYNEQFFGPGTRLTVL.

The CDR3 protein is CASSLELAARYNEQFF. The DNA for the CDR3 is TGCGCCAGCAGCTTGGAGCTAGCGGCACGGTACAATGAGCAGTTCTTC. The rearrangement uses TRBV5-1 and TRBJ2-1, with TRBD2 matching over 7 bases. V lost 0 bases and J lost 4; bases outside the gene matches: 7. Germline CDR1 SGHRS, CDR2 YFSETQ. CDR3 size: 16 residues. The variable domain in full, with the rest retrieved from reference TRBV5-1 and TRBJ2-1, is KAGVTQTPRYLIKTRGQQVTLSCSPISGHRSVSWYQQTPGQGLQFLFEYFSETQRNKGNFPGRFSGRQFSNSRSEMNVSTLELGDSALYLCASSLELAARYNEQFFGPGTRLTVL.

The sample holds a few counts of this clonotype. The chain has TRBV9 and TRBJ1-6; D may be TRBD1 (5 bases). V shed 4 bases and J shed 10 bases, with 12 bases lying between them. The CDR3 spans 13 residues. Germline-derived CDR1 and CDR2 are SGDLS and YYNGEE. CDR3 loop: CASSPGHTSPLHF. In DNA form, the CDR3 reads TGTGCCAGCAGCCCCGGACACACCTCACCCCTCCACTTT.

V and J are TRBV6-1 and TRBJ1-6, with D possibly matching TRBD1 (5 bases). Between the trimmed V and J ends, which lost 7 bases and 8 bases, there was a span of 12 bases. The CDR3 consists of 13 residues. In germline, CDR1 is MNHNS, CDR2 SASEGT. CDR3 amino acids: CASNDGTDSPLHF. CDR3 nucleotides: TGTGCCAGCAACGATGGGACCGATTCACCCCTCCACTTT.